This T cell receptor (beta chain) was sequenced for a study of blood T cell repertoires in COVID-19. On the study more broadly: There were acute and convalescent COVID-19 samples, and they came from the United States, Italy and Spain. PBMCs, B-cell-depleted T cells, or T cells were the source of the cDNA or gDNA that made up the material.

This clone was counted once. J gave up 1 base and V 7 bases, and 13 bases lay outside the gene matches. Germline V gene lookup returns CDR1 SGHNT and CDR2 YYREEE (reference sequence). The CDR3 spans 17 residues. Clones were sequenced by immunoSEQ multiplex PCR, and TCRdb holds only the in-frame ones, with some missing. Of about 290,000 clones listed, roughly nine tenths are singletons. The receptor was derived from a woman in her twenties or thirties with COVID-19, enrolled during active disease. The specimen sequenced was peripheral blood. This rearrangement joins TRBV5-4 to TRBJ1-1; 10 bases are shared with TRBD1. The DNA for the CDR3 is TGTGCCAGCGGGCCGGGACAGGGGTGGTTTCGGAACACTGAAGCTTTCTTT. Its translation is CASGPGQGWFRNTEAFF. Drawing the rest from reference TRBV5-4 and TRBJ1-1, the complete variable domain is ETGVTQSPTHLIKTRGQQVTLRCSSQSGHNTVSWYQQALGQGPQFIFQYYREEENGRGNFPPRFSGLQFPNYSSELNVNALELDDSALYLCASGPGQGWFRNTEAFFGQGTRLTVV.